This TCR beta chain was identified in a study of blood T cell repertoires in COVID-19 (dated by TCRdb to 2018 to 2021). At the level of the whole study: The collaborator samples originated in the United States, Italy and Spain and spanned the acute and convalescent phases of COVID-19. A freely available public database, intended as a resource for researchers studying the immune response to SARS-CoV-2, is where the repertoires were released. Nearly every sample came with metadata listing a de-identified subject ID, COVID-19 status, age in years and sex. Subjects who had been exposed to COVID-19, were actively infected with it, or had recovered from it provided the deeply sampled blood TCRbeta repertoires that made up the dataset. Where HLA class I and class II types were available, the types were taken from metadata supplied by the sample provider, not from assay-based typing. Samples came from the ongoing ImmuneRACE study (first 160 participants) plus 1,254 subjects from 6 global collaborators. The material from the prospective study consisted of cDNA or gDNA derived from T cells, B-cell-depleted T cells, or PBMCs. Study-wide conclusions, independent of this receptor: The amount of clinical and demographic metadata varied by source and participant and was provided uncurated.

Collaborating institutions collected whole blood in K2EDTA tubes following their own protocols. For TCRbeta analysis, collaborators shipped samples in one of three forms: frozen whole blood, isolated PBMCs, or DNA extracted from either of those sample types. TCRbeta CDR3 regions were amplified from genomic DNA using the immunoSEQ Assay, a bias-controlled multiplex PCR. The paper's data handling went like this. Nucleated cell counts per sample were estimated from amplification of reference gene primers within the assay. To quantify the absolute abundance of each unique TCRbeta CDR3 rearrangement, sequence reads were collapsed and filtered. Productive Simpson clonality was computed per sample as the square root of Simpson's diversity index over productive rearrangements. This immuneACCESS table, as held by TCRdb, lists in-frame sequences with V and J called but not all clones. Of the missing ones, under half trace to an unresolved V gene in checked studies; the others have no known cause. That table gives V, J and clone size, and the DNA gave D and trimming. The sample data list 95,000 to 120,000 clones, and 70% to 90% of these were observed just once. Approximately 4.3% of the sample is held by the ten biggest clonotypes.

V is trimmed back by 0 bases and J by 7 bases, and the junction contains 2 bases that no gene match accounts for. CDR1 and CDR2 (SEHNR, FQNEAQ) derive from the germline V gene (reference sequence). Inclusive of the bounding cysteine and phenylalanine, the CDR3 is 15 residues long. Only the CDR3 DNA stays, 45 bases, in frame from base 1. Points on this clone: Its specific antigen is unknown. Nothing much larger sits one base from this clone, and base qualities are not available.

This sequence originates from a woman between 45 and 65 years old with acute or convalescent COVID-19. Sequenced: peripheral blood. The chain employs TRBV7-9 and TRBJ1-4; 10 central nucleotides agree with TRBD1. CDR3 sequence: CASSLATGGGEKLFF. The nucleotide sequence reads TGTGCCAGCAGCTTAGCGACAGGGGGCGGTGAAAAACTGTTTTTT.